These 7 T cell receptor beta chains came from one sample sequenced in a study of blood T cells in healthy people across ages (dated by TCRdb to between 2015 and 2017). The method was 5' RACE. The instrument was an Illumina HiSeq 2500. The second PCR ran for roughly 7 to 12 cycles and used a J-beta primer mix along with a sample-barcoded 5' primer. The public sequencing data were trimmed at Q25 with fastp and processed into clonotypes with MiXCR by TCRdb, which kept only in-frame beta chains. For every CDR3 protein sequence, its rows merge into one entry that carries the most common genes and DNA. The sample table records over a million distinct CDR3 sequences; 35% to 45% of these occur just once. About 4% of the sample comes from the top ten. The specimen sequenced was blood. All receptors derive from a woman aged 18-29 years in good health.

To note about this clonotype: A junction end diverges from the germline sequence, so it may reflect a read error. The genes are TRBV20-1 and TRBJ1-6; 7 nucleotides match TRBD1. This CDR3 region has 14 residues. Germline V gives CDR1 DFQATT, CDR2 SNEGSKA (reference sequence). CDR3 coding DNA: TGCAGCGCCATCGACAGGGCAAATAATTCACCCCCCCACTTT. This sequence encodes CSAIDRANNSPPHF.

Comment on this clonotype: One junction end disagrees with the germline gene, perhaps due to a read error. The chain recombines TRBV4-1 with TRBJ2-5; TRBD2 is a possible D gene (6 bases). Germline V gives CDR1 MGHRA, CDR2 YSYEKL. This CDR3 has 15 residues. CDR3 sequence reads: CASSQDTGLQETQDF. For the CDR3, the DNA is TGCGCCAGCAGCCAAGATACGGGACTCCAAGAGACCCAGGACTTC.

The rearrangement uses TRBV20-1 and TRBJ2-1, with 7 bases aligning to TRBD2. V shed 3 bases, J shed 4 bases, and the junction held 6 bases outside the gene matches. CDR3 length equals 14 residues. Germline CDR1 DFQATT, CDR2 SNEGSKA (reference sequence). The CDR3 here is CSASFWEGYNEQFF. The DNA of the CDR3 is TGCAGTGCTAGTTTTTGGGAGGGGTACAATGAGCAGTTCTTC.

The J gene is TRBJ1-2, the V gene TRBV7-9; D is perhaps TRBD1 (5 bases). CDR1 and CDR2 (germline): SEHNR, FQNEAQ (reference sequence). This CDR3 has 13 residues. The V end was cut by 1 base, the J end by 4 bases, with 7 bases between. The CDR3 is CASSLVGAYGYTF. The CDR3 nucleotides read TGTGCCAGCAGCTTAGTAGGGGCCTATGGCTACACCTTC. The full variable domain, with the rest looked up from reference TRBV7-9 and TRBJ1-2, is DTGVSQNPRHKITKRGQNVTFRCDPISEHNRLYWYRQTLGQGPEFLTYFQNEAQLEKSRLLSDRFSAERPKGSFSTLEIQRTEQGDSAMYLCASSLVGAYGYTFGSGTRLTVV.

This clonotype was recorded once. The chain is built from TRBV12-3 or TRBV12-4 and TRBJ2-1; 7 bases map to TRBD1. J lost 7 bases, V lost 5 bases, and 8 bases had no gene match. The CDR3 has 14 residues. CDR3 sequence (DNA): TGTGCCAGCAGTACACAGACAGGGTGGAATGAGCAGTTCTTC. It translates to CASSTQTGWNEQFF.

The chain links TRBV20-1 to TRBJ2-2, with 8 bases fitting TRBD1. CDR3 size: 16 residues. The germline V gene has CDR1 DFQATT and CDR2 SNEGSKA (reference sequence). The junction had 8 bases not matched to a gene; V was cut back by 0 bases and J by 5 bases. The CDR3 spells CSARDPSRGRTGELFF. In DNA, the CDR3 is TGCAGTGCTAGAGATCCGAGCAGGGGGCGAACCGGGGAGCTGTTTTTT.

This clonotype was counted ten times or more. V and J are TRBV10-3 and TRBJ1-2, with D possibly being TRBD1 (6 bases). Between the trimmed V and J ends, which lost 2 bases and 5 bases, there was a span of 9 bases. Germline V gene lookup returns CDR1 ENHRY and CDR2 SYGVKD. The CDR3 is made up of 13 amino acids. The CDR3 DNA follows: TGTGCCATCAGTGAGCCGGACAGTTATGGCTACACCTTC. This translates into CAISEPDSYGYTF.